A single sample gave rise to the 16 T cell receptor beta chains below, sequenced in a study of blood T cell repertoires in COVID-19 (dated by TCRdb to 2019 to 2021). Library construction relied on the immunoSEQ multiplex PCR assay. In TCRdb, the immuneACCESS table is reduced to in-frame sequences with V and J assigned. These tables do not hold every clone; where another copy was compared, an unresolved V gene accounts for under half, and the others remain unexplained. The sample has about 50,000 clones on record, approximately 85% of them singletons. The top ten hold 2% to 2.5% of the sample. Sequenced material: peripheral blood. The receptors derive from a woman aged 60-70 years with acute or convalescent COVID-19.

The J gene is TRBJ1-1, the V gene TRBV18; D gene ambiguous. Looked up from germline, CDR1 is KGHSH and CDR2 is LQKENI. CDR3 length: 14 residues. The V gene lost 7 bases and the J gene lost 2 bases, with 14 bases spanning the gap. Here the CDR3 reads CASWSGLSNTEAFF. CDR3 nucleotides: TGTGCCAGCTGGAGTGGCCTGTCTAACACTGAAGCTTTCTTT.

V and J are TRBV6-1 and TRBJ1-2, with 7 bases matching TRBD1. Germline V gene data show CDR1 as MNHNS and CDR2 as SASEGT. This CDR3 spans 17 amino acids. V gave up 2 bases and J gave up 4 bases; unmatched junction bases: 13. CDR3 protein: CASSESWAGAGGYGYTF. The CDR3 bases are TGTGCCAGCAGTGAATCGTGGGCTGGGGCAGGGGGCTATGGCTACACCTTC.

The chain uses TRBV28 and TRBJ1-5, with D unresolved. Trimming removed 10 bases from V and 4 bases from J, with 20 bases in between. The length of the CDR3 is 15 residues. CDR1 is MDHEN and CDR2 is SYDVKM in the germline V gene. CDR3 loop: CATLGGFWANQPQHF. The DNA of the CDR3 is TGTGCCACCCTTGGAGGCTTTTGGGCTAATCAGCCCCAGCATTTT.

The rearrangement joins TRBV6-2 or TRBV6-3 to TRBJ2-3, with a tentative D call TRBD2 (6 bases). V shed 5 bases and J shed 8 bases, with 32 bases lying between them. Looked up from germline, CDR1 is MNHEY and CDR2 is SVGEGT. The CDR3 length is 19 residues. The CDR3 sequence: CASSQTRNKGMAGSGTQYF. In DNA form, the CDR3 reads TGTGCCAGCAGTCAAACCAGGAATAAAGGAATGGCGGGGAGTGGTACGCAGTATTTT.

CDR3 DNA sequence: TGTGCCAGCAGTTTCCTAGCGGGGGCCCGGGATACGCAGTATTTT. It codes for CASSFLAGARDTQYF. This chain uses TRBV27 with TRBJ2-3; 10 nucleotides line up with TRBD2. Unmatched junction bases numbered 6, after V lost 3 bases and J lost 6 bases. The CDR3 loop spans 15 amino acids. Looked up from germline, CDR1 is MNHEY and CDR2 is SMNVEV (reference sequence).

The J gene is TRBJ1-2, the V gene TRBV5-1, with D uncertain. Germline V lookup: CDR1 SGHRS, CDR2 YFSETQ. The CDR3 consists of 14 residues. With 4 bases removed from V and 0 bases from J, the gap between germline ends came to 10 bases. CDR3 sequence: CASSPDNANYGYTF. CDR3 nucleotide sequence: TGCGCCAGCAGCCCTGACAACGCTAACTATGGCTACACCTTC.

The chain uses TRBV19 and TRBJ1-5; possibly TRBD1 for D (5 bases). Germline loops: CDR1 LNHDA, CDR2 SQIVND (reference sequence). The ends were cut back, 1 base at V and 4 bases at J, with 20 bases in the middle. The CDR3 totals 18 residues. CDR3 residues: CASSIGWRGRKSNQPQHF. DNA of the CDR3: TGTGCCAGTAGTATAGGTTGGAGGGGCAGAAAAAGTAATCAGCCCCAGCATTTT.

The chain joins TRBV18 to TRBJ1-1, with a possible D match to TRBD1 (6 bases). Germline lookup yields CDR1 KGHSH and CDR2 LQKENI. V lost 3 bases, J lost 11 bases, and 28 bases lay in between. The CDR3 is made up of 17 amino acids. The CDR3 nucleotides are TGTGCCAGCTCACCCTCCCCATCCGGGACACTGCCTACGAGCGCTTTCTTT. Encoded protein: CASSPSPSGTLPTSAFF.

The chain uses TRBV6-6 and TRBJ2-5; 7 positions agree with TRBD1. With V trimmed by 9 bases and J by 1 base, 2 bases remained unmatched. Germline V CDR1 and CDR2: MNHNY, SVGAGI (reference sequence). The CDR3 extends over 12 amino acids. As DNA, the CDR3 is TGTGCCAGTAACAGGGGCCAAGAGACCCAGTACTTC. It yields the protein CASNRGQETQYF.

The genes are TRBV5-1 and TRBJ1-1, with TRBD1 as a possible D gene (5 bases). This CDR3 is 16 amino acids long. Trimming removed 4 bases at V and 1 base at J, with 17 bases between. Germline assignment: CDR1 SGHRS and CDR2 YFSETQ. As DNA, the CDR3 is TGCGCCAGCAGCAAGCTGGGGCTCGGGCCGAACACTGAAGCTTTCTTT. Its protein is CASSKLGLGPNTEAFF.

The chain links TRBV4-2 to TRBJ2-5, with 8 bases aligning to TRBD2. CDR1 LGHNA and CDR2 YNFKEQ come from the germline V gene. Losses at the gene ends were 3 bases for V and 5 bases for J; bases not matched to a gene: 8. The CDR3 has 15 amino acids. DNA of the CDR3: TGTGCCAGCAGCCAGCCTACGGGGGGGCAGGAGACCCAGTACTTC. As protein: CASSQPTGGQETQYF.

This chain uses TRBV11-3 with TRBJ2-1, with D perhaps matching TRBD2 (6 bases). Per germline, CDR1 SGHNT and CDR2 YENEEA. Trimming took off 5 bases at V and 3 bases at J, with 11 bases between the two ends. CDR3 length: 14 residues. For the CDR3, the DNA is TGTGCCAGCAGCCGGGAGCGTGGCTACAATGAGCAGTTCTTC. Translation: CASSRERGYNEQFF.

V usage is TRBV27 and J usage is TRBJ2-6, with D possibly being TRBD2 (6 bases). The germline gives CDR1 MNHEY, CDR2 SMNVEV (reference sequence). The CDR3 is 17 residues long. The germline V and J ends were trimmed by 6 bases and 2 bases, with 17 bases remaining between them. The CDR3 bases are TGTGCCAGCAGGCCCCCCGGGAGTTGGGCTGGGGCCAACGTCCTGACTTTC. Translated, it gives CASRPPGSWAGANVLTF.

The CDR3 spells CASSSEQGEAFF. The CDR3 nucleotides read TGTGCCAGTAGCTCCGAGCAGGGTGAAGCTTTCTTT. The rearrangement uses TRBV19 and TRBJ1-1; a weak D match, TRBD1 (5 bases). The CDR3 is made up of 12 amino acids. V lost 6 bases, J lost 7 bases, and 12 bases lay in between. Per the germline V gene, CDR1 is LNHDA and CDR2 is SQIVND (reference sequence).

The V gene is TRBV5-6, the J gene TRBJ2-7, with D maybe TRBD1 (6 bases). Trimming stripped 6 bases from V and 3 bases from J, with 13 bases between. CDR1 SGHDT and CDR2 YYEEEE come from the germline V gene. This CDR3 contains 13 residues. The CDR3 spells CASTDRSLYEQYF. DNA of the CDR3: TGTGCCAGCACTGACAGGAGTCTCTACGAGCAGTACTTC.

This chain joins TRBV28 and TRBJ1-2; 12 bases fit TRBD1. Germline assignment: CDR1 MDHEN and CDR2 SYDVKM. Losses at the gene ends were 4 bases for V and 2 bases for J; bases not matched to a gene: 11. The CDR3 is made up of 18 amino acids. The CDR3 spells CASSSSIDGTGGNYGYTF. The CDR3 DNA reads as TGTGCCAGCAGTTCCTCTATAGATGGGACAGGGGGCAACTATGGCTACACCTTC.